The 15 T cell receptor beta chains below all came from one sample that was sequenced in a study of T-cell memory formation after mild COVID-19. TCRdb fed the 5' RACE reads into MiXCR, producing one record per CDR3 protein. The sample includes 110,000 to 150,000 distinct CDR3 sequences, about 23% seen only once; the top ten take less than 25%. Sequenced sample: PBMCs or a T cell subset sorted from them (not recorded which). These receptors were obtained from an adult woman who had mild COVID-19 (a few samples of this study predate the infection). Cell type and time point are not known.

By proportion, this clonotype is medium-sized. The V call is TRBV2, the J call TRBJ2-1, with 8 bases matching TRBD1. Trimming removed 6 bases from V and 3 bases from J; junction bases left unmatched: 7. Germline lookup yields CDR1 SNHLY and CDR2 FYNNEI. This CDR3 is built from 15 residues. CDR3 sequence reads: CASSFGQGLYNEQFF. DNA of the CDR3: TGTGCCAGCAGCTTTGGACAGGGCCTCTACAATGAGCAGTTCTTC.

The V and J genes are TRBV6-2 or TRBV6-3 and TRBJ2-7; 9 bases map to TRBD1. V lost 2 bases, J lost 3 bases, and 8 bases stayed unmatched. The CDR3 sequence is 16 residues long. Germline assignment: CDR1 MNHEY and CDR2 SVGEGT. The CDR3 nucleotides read TGTGCCAGCAGTTACCTCGAAGAGGACAGGGGCTACGAGCAGTACTTC. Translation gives CASSYLEEDRGYEQYF.

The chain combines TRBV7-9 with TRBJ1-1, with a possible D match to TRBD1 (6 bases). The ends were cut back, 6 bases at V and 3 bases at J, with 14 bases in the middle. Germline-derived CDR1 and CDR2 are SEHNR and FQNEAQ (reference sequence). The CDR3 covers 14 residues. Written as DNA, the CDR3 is TGTGCCAGCAGTCATGGGGCAGGGGACACTGAAGCTTTCTTT. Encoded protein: CASSHGAGDTEAFF.

The CDR3 bases are TGTGCCAGCAGCGCACAAGGGACTAGCGGGAGCGATGAGCAGTTCTTC. It codes for CASSAQGTSGSDEQFF. V gene TRBV9 combines with J gene TRBJ2-1; TRBD2 matches at 14 bases. J was trimmed by 8 bases and V by 3 bases; bases with no gene match: 7. Germline CDR1 and CDR2: SGDLS and YYNGEE. The CDR3 runs to 16 residues. The full variable domain, completed using reference TRBV9 and TRBJ2-1, is DSGVTQTPKHLITATGQRVTLRCSPRSGDLSVYWYQQSLDQGLQFLIQYYNGEERAKGNILERFSAQQFPDLHSELNLSSLELGDSALYFCASSAQGTSGSDEQFFGPGTRLTVL.

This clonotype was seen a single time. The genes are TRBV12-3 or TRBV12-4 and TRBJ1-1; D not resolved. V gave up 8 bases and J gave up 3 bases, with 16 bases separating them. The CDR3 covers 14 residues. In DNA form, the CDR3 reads TGTGCCAGCTCCCGTGGAGACGGGGACACTGAAGCTTTCTTT. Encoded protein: CASSRGDGDTEAFF.

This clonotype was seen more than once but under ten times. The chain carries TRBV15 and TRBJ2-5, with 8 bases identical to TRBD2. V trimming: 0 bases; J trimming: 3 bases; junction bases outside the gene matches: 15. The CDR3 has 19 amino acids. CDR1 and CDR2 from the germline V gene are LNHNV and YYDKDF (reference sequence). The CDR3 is CATSRDSPTSANTKETQYF. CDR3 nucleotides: TGTGCCACCAGCAGAGATTCTCCGACTAGCGCCAATACGAAAGAGACCCAGTACTTC.

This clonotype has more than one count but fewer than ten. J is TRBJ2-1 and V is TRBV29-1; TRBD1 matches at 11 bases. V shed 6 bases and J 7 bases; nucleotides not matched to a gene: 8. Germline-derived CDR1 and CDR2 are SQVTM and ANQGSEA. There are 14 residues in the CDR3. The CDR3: CSVLGQGASNEQFF. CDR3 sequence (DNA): TGCAGCGTCCTTGGACAGGGGGCGAGTAATGAGCAGTTCTTC.

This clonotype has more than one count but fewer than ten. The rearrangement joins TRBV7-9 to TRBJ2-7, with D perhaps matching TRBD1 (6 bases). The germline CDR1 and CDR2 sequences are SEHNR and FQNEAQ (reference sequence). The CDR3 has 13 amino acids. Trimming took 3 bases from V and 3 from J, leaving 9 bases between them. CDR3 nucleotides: TGTGCCAGCAGCTTCGGACAGCTCTACGAGCAGTACTTC. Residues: CASSFGQLYEQYF.

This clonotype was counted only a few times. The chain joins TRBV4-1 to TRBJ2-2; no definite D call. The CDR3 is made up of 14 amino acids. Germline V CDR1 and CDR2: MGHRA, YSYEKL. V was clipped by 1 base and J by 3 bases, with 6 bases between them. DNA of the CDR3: TGCGCCAGCAGCCAAGCAGAAGACACCGGGGAGCTGTTTTTT. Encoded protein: CASSQAEDTGELFF.

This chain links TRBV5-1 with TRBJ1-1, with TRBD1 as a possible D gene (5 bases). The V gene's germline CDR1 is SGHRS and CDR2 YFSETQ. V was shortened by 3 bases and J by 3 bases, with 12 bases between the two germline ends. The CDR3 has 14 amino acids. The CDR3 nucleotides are TGCGCCAGCAGCTGGGCCTTGGGGGACACTGAAGCTTTCTTT. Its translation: CASSWALGDTEAFF.

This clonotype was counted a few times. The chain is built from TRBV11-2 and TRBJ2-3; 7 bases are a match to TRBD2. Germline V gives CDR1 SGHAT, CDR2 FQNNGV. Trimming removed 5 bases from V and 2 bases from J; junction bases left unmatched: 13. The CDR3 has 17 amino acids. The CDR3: CASSPYPRGSITDTQYF. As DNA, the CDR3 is TGTGCCAGCAGCCCCTACCCGCGGGGGTCCATCACAGATACGCAGTATTTT.

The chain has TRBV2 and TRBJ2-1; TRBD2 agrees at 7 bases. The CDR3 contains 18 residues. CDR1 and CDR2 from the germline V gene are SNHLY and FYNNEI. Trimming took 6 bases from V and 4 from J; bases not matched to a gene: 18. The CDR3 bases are TGTGCCAGCAGCGATGATAGCGGGTATGGGCGTGATTACAATGAGCAGTTCTTC. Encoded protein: CASSDDSGYGRDYNEQFF. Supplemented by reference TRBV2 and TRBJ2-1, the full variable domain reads EPEVTQTPSHQVTQMGQEVILRCVPISNHLYFYWYRQILGQKVEFLVSFYNNEISEKSEIFDDQFSVERPDGSNFTLKIRSTKLEDSAMYFCASSDDSGYGRDYNEQFFGPGTRLTVL.

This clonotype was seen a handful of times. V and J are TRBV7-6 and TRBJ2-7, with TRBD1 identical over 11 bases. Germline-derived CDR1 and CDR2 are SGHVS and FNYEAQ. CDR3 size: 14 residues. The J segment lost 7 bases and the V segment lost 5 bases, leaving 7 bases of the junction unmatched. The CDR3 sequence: CASSLGQGAWEQYF. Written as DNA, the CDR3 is TGTGCCAGCAGCCTCGGACAGGGGGCTTGGGAGCAGTACTTC.

CDR3 DNA sequence: TGTGCCACCAGCAGAGACGCCGGGGACGAGCAGTACTTC. Its translation is CATSRDAGDEQYF. The chain employs TRBV15 and TRBJ2-7; D is possibly TRBD2 (5 bases). CDR3 length: 13 residues. V was pared by 0 bases and J by 5 bases, with 8 bases between. Germline-derived CDR1 and CDR2 are LNHNV and YYDKDF (reference sequence).

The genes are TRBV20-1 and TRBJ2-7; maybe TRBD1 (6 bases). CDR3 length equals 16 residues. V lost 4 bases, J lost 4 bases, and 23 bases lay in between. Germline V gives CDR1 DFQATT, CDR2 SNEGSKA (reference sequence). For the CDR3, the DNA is TGCAGTGCTACAAACCCAGGGGTTGAGTACCCTTACGAGCAGTACTTC. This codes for CSATNPGVEYPYEQYF.